The clone carrying this T cell receptor (beta chain) was seen only once. As handled by the study authors: Amplification from reference gene primers served as the basis for estimated nucleated cell counts. Clones were read by immunoSEQ multiplex PCR, and TCRdb kept only the in-frame ones, dropping some. V and J calls and clone size are given by that table; D and trimming were obtained from the DNA. The profile covers under 300,000 clones, with about 88% appearing a single time and 2% to 2.5% taken by the ten largest. The data derive from a study of blood T cell repertoires in COVID-19. V lost 3 bases and J 0 bases, leaving 24 bases between the germline ends. The CDR3 runs to 18 residues. CDR1 is DFQATT and CDR2 is SNEGSKA in the germline V gene (reference sequence).

V and J are TRBV20-1 and TRBJ2-7; possibly TRBD1 for D (5 bases). This TCR was recovered from a woman in her forties who had recovered from COVID-19. Material: peripheral blood. CDR3 sequence (DNA): TGCAGTGCTAGTCCAAATCGTCGGCTGCACAGGAGCTCCTACGAGCAGTACTTC. Translation: CSASPNRRLHRSSYEQYF.